The present T cell receptor beta chain was sequenced within a study of blood T cell repertoires in COVID-19. In the authors' methods: Nucleated cell counts were estimated from reference gene primer amplification. Some clones are missing from TCRdb's copy, which holds only in-frame ones; the method was immunoSEQ multiplex PCR. Clonal size and the V and J genes are those of that table, whereas D and trimming came from the DNA. This table has a few hundred thousand clones, 90% appearing once. V dropped 10 bases and J dropped 0 bases, with 10 bases sitting between them. The CDR3 loop spans 13 amino acids. Per germline, CDR1 MNHEY and CDR2 SVGAGI.

The receptor was derived from a woman between 25 and 40 years old with COVID-19, enrolled during active disease. The sequenced material came from peripheral blood. This chain joins TRBV6-5 and TRBJ1-3; unclear D gene. CDR3 in amino acids: CATTAGSGNTIYF. The CDR3 coding sequence is TGTGCCACCACTGCGGGCTCTGGAAACACCATATATTTT.